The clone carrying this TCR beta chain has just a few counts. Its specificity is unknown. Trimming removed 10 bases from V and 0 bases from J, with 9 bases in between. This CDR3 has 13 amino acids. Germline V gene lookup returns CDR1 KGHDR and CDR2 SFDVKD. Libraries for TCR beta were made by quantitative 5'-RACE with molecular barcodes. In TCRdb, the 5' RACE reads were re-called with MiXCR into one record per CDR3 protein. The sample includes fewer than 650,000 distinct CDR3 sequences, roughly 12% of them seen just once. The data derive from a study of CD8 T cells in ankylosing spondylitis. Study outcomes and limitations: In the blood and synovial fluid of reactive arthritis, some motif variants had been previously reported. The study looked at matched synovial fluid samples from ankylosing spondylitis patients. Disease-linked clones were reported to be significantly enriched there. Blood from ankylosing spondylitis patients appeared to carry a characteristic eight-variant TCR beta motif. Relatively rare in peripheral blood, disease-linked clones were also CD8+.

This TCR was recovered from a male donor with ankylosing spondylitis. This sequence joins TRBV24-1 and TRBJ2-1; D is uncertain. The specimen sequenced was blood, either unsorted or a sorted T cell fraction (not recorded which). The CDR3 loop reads CATRSRSYNEQFF. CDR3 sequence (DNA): TGTGCCACACGGAGCCGCTCCTACAATGAGCAGTTCTTC.